This TCR beta chain was captured by sequencing in a study of blood T cell repertoires in COVID-19. Sequencing used immunoSEQ multiplex PCR; TCRdb keeps in-frame clones, though not all of them. The table has roughly 250,000 clones, approximately 89% seen once. The sequencing sample was made of PBMCs or T cells enriched from blood (not recorded which). The TCR was taken from a middle-aged woman with acute COVID-19.

CDR3 coding DNA: TGCAGCGTCTCCGGACAGATAAACACTGAAGCTTTCTTT. It codes for CSVSGQINTEAFF. The chain links TRBV29-1 to TRBJ1-1; the D gene is possibly TRBD1 (6 bases). Germline assignment: CDR1 SQVTM and CDR2 ANQGSEA. With 6 bases removed from V and 2 bases from J, the gap between germline ends came to 13 bases. There are 13 residues in the CDR3.